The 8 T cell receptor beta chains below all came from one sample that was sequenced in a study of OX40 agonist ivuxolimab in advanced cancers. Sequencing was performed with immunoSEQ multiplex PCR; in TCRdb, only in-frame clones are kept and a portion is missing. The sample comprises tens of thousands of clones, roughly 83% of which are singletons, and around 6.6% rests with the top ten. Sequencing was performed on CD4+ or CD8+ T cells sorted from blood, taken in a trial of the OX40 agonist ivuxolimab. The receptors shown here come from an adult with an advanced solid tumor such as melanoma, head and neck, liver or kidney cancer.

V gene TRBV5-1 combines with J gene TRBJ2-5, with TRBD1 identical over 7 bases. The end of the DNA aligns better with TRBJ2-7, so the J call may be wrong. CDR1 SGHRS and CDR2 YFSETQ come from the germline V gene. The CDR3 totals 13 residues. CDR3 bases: TGCGCCAGCAGCCTCTTGCAGGGGGACGAGCAGTACTTC. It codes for CASSLLQGDEQYF.

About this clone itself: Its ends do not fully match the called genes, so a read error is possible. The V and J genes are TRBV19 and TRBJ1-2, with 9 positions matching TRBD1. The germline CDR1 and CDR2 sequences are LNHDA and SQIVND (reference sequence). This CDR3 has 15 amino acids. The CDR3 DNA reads TGTGCCAGTAGTACCTCCGGGACAGGGCCCCGCGGGCTCTTCTTC. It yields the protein CASSTSGTGPRGLFF. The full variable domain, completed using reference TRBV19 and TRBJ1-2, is DGGITQSPKYLFRKEGQNVTLSCEQNLNHDAMYWYRQDPGQGLRLIYYSQIVNDFQKGDIAEGYSVSREKKESFPLTVTSAQKNPTAFYLCASSTSGTGPRGLFFGSGTRLTVV.

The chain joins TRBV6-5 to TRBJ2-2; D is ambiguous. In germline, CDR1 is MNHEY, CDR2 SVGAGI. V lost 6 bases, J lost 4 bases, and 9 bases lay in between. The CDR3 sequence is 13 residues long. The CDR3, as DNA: TGTGCCAGCAGCCATCCAGTCACCGGGGAGCTGTTTTTT. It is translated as CASSHPVTGELFF.

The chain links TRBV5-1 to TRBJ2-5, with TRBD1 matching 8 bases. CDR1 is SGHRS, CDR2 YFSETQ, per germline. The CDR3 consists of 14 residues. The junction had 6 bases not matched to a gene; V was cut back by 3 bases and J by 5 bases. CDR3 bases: TGCGCCAGCAGCTCCGGACAGGGAAGGGAGACCCAGTACTTC. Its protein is CASSSGQGRETQYF.

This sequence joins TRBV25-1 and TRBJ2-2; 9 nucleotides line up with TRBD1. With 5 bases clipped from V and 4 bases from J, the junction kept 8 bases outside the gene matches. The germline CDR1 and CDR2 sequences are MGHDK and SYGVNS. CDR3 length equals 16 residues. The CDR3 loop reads CASSTPGQGFTGELFF. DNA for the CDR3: TGTGCCAGCAGTACCCCGGGACAGGGCTTCACCGGGGAGCTGTTTTTT.

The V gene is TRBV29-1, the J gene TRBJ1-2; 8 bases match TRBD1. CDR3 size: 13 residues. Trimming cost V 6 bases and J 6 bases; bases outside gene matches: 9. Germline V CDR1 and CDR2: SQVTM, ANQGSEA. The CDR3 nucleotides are TGCAGCGTCGGCGGACAGGGTTTGGATGGCTACACCTTC. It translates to CSVGGQGLDGYTF.

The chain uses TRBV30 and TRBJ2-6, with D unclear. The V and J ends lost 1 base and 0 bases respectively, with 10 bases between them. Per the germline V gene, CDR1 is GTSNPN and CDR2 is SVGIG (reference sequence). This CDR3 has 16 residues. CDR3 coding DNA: TGTGCCTGGAGTGCCTTAGGACGCTCTGGGGCCAACGTCCTGACTTTC. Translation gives CAWSALGRSGANVLTF.

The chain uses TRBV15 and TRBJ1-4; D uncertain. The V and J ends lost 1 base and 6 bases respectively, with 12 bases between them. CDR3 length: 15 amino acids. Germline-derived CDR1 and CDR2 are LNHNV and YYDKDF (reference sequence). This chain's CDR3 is CATSRVAILDEKLFF. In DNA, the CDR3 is TGTGCCACCAGCAGAGTAGCAATACTAGATGAAAAACTGTTTTTT. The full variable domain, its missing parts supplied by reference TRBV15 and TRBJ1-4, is DAMVIQNPRYQVTQFGKPVTLSCSQTLNHNVMYWYQQKSSQAPKLLFHYYDKDFNNEADTPDNFQSRRPNTSFCFLDIRSPGLGDTAMYLCATSRVAILDEKLFFGSGTQLSVL.